Below, 14 T cell receptor beta chains from the same sample are listed, as sequenced in a study of identifying expanded T cells in peripheral blood (dated by TCRdb to between 2018 and 2020). The library was generated by the immunoSEQ multiplex PCR assay. Entries here come from immuneACCESS through TCRdb and include only in-frame sequences with V and J called. Some clones fail to appear in such tables; in the studies checked, an unresolved V gene covers under half of the shortfall, and the cause of the remainder is unknown. This sample is represented by roughly 82,000 clones; 84% of them were singletons. The ten largest clones represent about 20% of the sample. Sequenced: blood. Receptors were obtained from a person between 18 and 75 years old in good health.

The CDR3 DNA reads TGTGCCAGTAGTATAGGACTCGGCAGACCGAGCTCCTATAATTCACCCCTCCACTTT. Protein product: CASSIGLGRPSSYNSPLHF. The chain joins TRBV19 to TRBJ1-6; D not resolved. The ends were cut back, 1 base at V and 0 bases at J, with 16 bases in the middle. Germline CDR1 and CDR2: LNHDA and SQIVND (reference sequence). The CDR3 has 19 amino acids.

The rearrangement links TRBV11-1 to TRBJ2-7, with D tentatively TRBD1 (5 bases). From germline, CDR1 is SGHAT and CDR2 FQDESV (reference sequence). Trimming cost V 1 base and J 6 bases, with 13 bases left between them. This CDR3 contains 14 residues. The CDR3 sequence: CASSLGGRAGEQYF. DNA of the CDR3: TGTGCCAGCAGCTTAGGGGGCAGGGCTGGCGAGCAGTACTTC. The full variable domain, completed using reference TRBV11-1 and TRBJ2-7, is EAEVAQSPRYKITEKSQAVAFWCDPISGHATLYWYRQILGQGPELLVQFQDESVVDDSQLPKDRFSAERLKGVDSTLKIQPAELGDSAMYLCASSLGGRAGEQYFGPGTRLTVT.

The gene calls are TRBV10-3 and TRBJ2-1; D perhaps matches TRBD1 (7 bases). The V gene lost 0 bases and the J gene lost 6 bases, with 18 bases spanning the gap. Germline-derived CDR1 and CDR2 are ENHRY and SYGVKD. This CDR3 has 17 residues. Here the CDR3 reads CAISESNGQGGFNEQFF. CDR3 nucleotides: TGTGCCATCAGTGAGTCGAACGGGCAGGGGGGTTTCAATGAGCAGTTCTTC.

On this clone itself: In the same sample, other DNA sequences code for this CDR3. The chain carries TRBV28 and TRBJ2-7; no definite D call. The CDR3 contains 11 residues. Germline lookup yields CDR1 MDHEN and CDR2 SYDVKM. The V end was cut by 2 bases, the J end by 4 bases, with 3 bases between. In nucleotides, the CDR3 is TGTGCCAGCAGTTTAGGATACGAGCAGTACTTC. It yields the protein CASSLGYEQYF.

This clone was found once. V and J are TRBV11-1 and TRBJ2-5, with 10 positions matching TRBD1. The CDR3 length is 17 residues. Germline CDR1 reads SGHAT; CDR2 reads FQDESV (reference sequence). With 6 bases clipped from V and 2 bases from J, the junction kept 12 bases outside the gene matches. The CDR3 protein is CASSSGQGRGGQETQYF. In DNA form, the CDR3 reads TGTGCCAGCAGTTCGGGACAGGGGAGGGGAGGTCAAGAGACCCAGTACTTC.

CDR3 region: CASSVGWSGTSGSIRAQTTQYF. CDR3 in DNA: TGTGCCAGCAGCGTAGGATGGTCGGGGACTAGCGGGAGTATTAGAGCACAGACTACGCAGTATTTT. This chain uses TRBV9 with TRBJ2-3, with 14 bases identical to TRBD2. With 0 bases clipped from V and 8 bases from J, the junction kept 23 bases outside the gene matches. In germline, CDR1 is SGDLS, CDR2 YYNGEE. CDR3 length: 22 residues.

V is TRBV18 and J is TRBJ2-7; 9 bases line up with TRBD2. The junction had 4 bases not matched to a gene; V was cut back by 3 bases and J by 1 base. Germline V lookup: CDR1 KGHSH, CDR2 LQKENI. The CDR3 contains 15 residues. Here the CDR3 DNA reads TGTGCCAGCTCACCTAGCGGGAGAAGTTCCTACGAGCAGTACTTC. Translated: CASSPSGRSSYEQYF.

The chain has TRBV18 and TRBJ2-5, with unresolved D. V lost 2 bases to trimming and J lost 2 bases, with 6 bases between them. This CDR3 spans 13 amino acids. Per the germline V gene, CDR1 is KGHSH and CDR2 is LQKENI. CDR3 coding DNA: TGTGCCAGCTCACCAAACCAACAAGAGACCCAGTACTTC. Protein product: CASSPNQQETQYF.

V gene TRBV28 combines with J gene TRBJ1-2, with unresolved D. The CDR3 contains 15 residues. Germline V gene sequence: CDR1 MDHEN, CDR2 SYDVKM. The germline V and J ends were trimmed by 3 bases and 4 bases, with 15 bases remaining between them. CDR3 amino acids: CASSFFPANSYGYTF. The DNA of the CDR3 is TGTGCCAGCAGTTTCTTCCCGGCAAACTCCTATGGCTACACCTTC.

The J gene is TRBJ2-4, the V gene TRBV4-1; D remains ambiguous. V dropped 2 bases and J dropped 0 bases, with 8 bases sitting between them. The CDR3 length is 15 residues. The V gene's germline CDR1 is MGHRA and CDR2 YSYEKL. The CDR3 bases are TGCGCCAGCAGCCAAAGGGCAATAGCCAAAAACATTCAGTACTTC. Translating gives CASSQRAIAKNIQYF.

This chain joins TRBV7-2 and TRBJ2-1; the D is unclear. V was trimmed by 6 bases and J by 8 bases, leaving 17 bases between them. CDR3 length equals 14 residues. Germline V gene data show CDR1 as SGHTA and CDR2 as FQGNSA. The CDR3 protein is CASRRRPGPHEQFF. As DNA, the CDR3 is TGTGCCAGCAGACGTCGACCCGGCCCACATGAGCAGTTCTTC.

The V call is TRBV6-6, the J call TRBJ2-7; D uncertain. Trimming removed 6 bases from V and 1 base from J, with 13 bases in between. This CDR3 region has 14 residues. The germline CDR1 and CDR2 sequences are MNHNY and SVGAGI (reference sequence). CDR3 nucleotide sequence: TGTGCCAGCAGGCCCAACACTATTTCCTACGAGCAGTACTTC. This encodes CASRPNTISYEQYF.

V gene TRBV6-5 combines with J gene TRBJ2-3; possible D gene TRBD2, 5 bases. V was clipped by 4 bases and J by 2 bases, with 10 bases between them. The CDR3 is made up of 14 amino acids. The germline CDR1 and CDR2 sequences are MNHEY and SVGAGI. Here the CDR3 DNA reads TGTGCCAGCAGTTCACAGCGGTACACAGATACGCAGTATTTT. Translated, it gives CASSSQRYTDTQYF.

The rearrangement uses TRBV6-1 and TRBJ2-2; D not resolved. Germline V gene sequence: CDR1 MNHNS, CDR2 SASEGT. The CDR3 length is 13 residues. V shed 7 bases and J shed 6 bases, with 12 bases lying between them. The CDR3 bases are TGTGCCAGCAAAAGTATCTGGGCCGGGGAGCTGTTTTTT. Protein: CASKSIWAGELFF.